This TCR beta chain was found in a study of shared clonotypes between healthy human individuals. V was shortened by 0 bases and J by 1 base, with 13 bases between the two germline ends. The CDR3 has 16 amino acids. Germline V gene lookup returns CDR1 SGHRS and CDR2 YFSETQ. Sorted-subset replicate PCR reactions were performed with roughly 200 ng DNA, corresponding to 30,000 to 35,000 T cell genomes. Here immunoSEQ multiplex PCR was the method, and the copy in TCRdb shows in-frame clones only, minus some. The table lists some 2.4 million clones, more than 85% of them singletons. The sequenced material came from naive CD4+ T cells from PBMCs. Subset here: CD45RA+ positively selected. The sequence was obtained from a man between 18 and 29 years old in good health. Some clones in this sample may be carry-over from other donors' samples. The chain employs TRBV5-1 and TRBJ2-5; D unresolved. The CDR3 here is CASSLGVLSGQETQYF. The CDR3 DNA reads TGCGCCAGCAGCTTGGGGGTCCTTTCGGGCCAAGAGACCCAGTACTTC.